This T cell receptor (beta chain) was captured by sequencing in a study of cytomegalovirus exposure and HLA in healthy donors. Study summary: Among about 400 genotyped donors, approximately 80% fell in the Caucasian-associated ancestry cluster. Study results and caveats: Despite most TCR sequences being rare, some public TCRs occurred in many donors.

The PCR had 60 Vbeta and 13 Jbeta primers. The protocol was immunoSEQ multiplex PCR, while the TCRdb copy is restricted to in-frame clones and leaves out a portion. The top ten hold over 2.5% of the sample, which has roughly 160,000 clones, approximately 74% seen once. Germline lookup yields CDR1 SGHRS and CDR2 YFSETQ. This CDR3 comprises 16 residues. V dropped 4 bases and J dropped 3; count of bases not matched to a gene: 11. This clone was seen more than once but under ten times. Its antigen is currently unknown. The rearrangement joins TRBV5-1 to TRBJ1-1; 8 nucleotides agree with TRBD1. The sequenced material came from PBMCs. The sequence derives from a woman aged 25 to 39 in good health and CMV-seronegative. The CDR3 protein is CASSPGGRRVDTEAFF. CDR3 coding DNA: TGCGCCAGCAGCCCAGGGGGCCGAAGGGTAGACACTGAAGCTTTCTTT.